Below, 16 T cell receptor beta chains from the same sample are listed, as sequenced in a study of shared clonotypes between healthy human individuals. Method: immunoSEQ multiplex PCR; TCRdb's copy keeps in-frame clones and lacks some. Among roughly 480,000 clones listed, around three quarters were seen once. The specimen was PBMCs. The receptor source for this set is a woman between 40 and 50 years old in good health. Some clones in this sample may be carry-over from other donors' samples.

The J gene is TRBJ2-5, the V gene TRBV5-1; TRBD2 is a possible D gene (6 bases). Germline lookup yields CDR1 SGHRS and CDR2 YFSETQ. Trimming stripped 0 bases from V and 2 bases from J, with 14 bases between. The CDR3 is 16 amino acids. CDR3 DNA sequence: TGCGCCAGCAGCTTGGTTTCGTTAGGAGGGCAAGAGACCCAGTACTTC. Residues: CASSLVSLGGQETQYF. Supplemented by reference TRBV5-1 and TRBJ2-5, the full variable domain reads KAGVTQTPRYLIKTRGQQVTLSCSPISGHRSVSWYQQTPGQGLQFLFEYFSETQRNKGNFPGRFSGRQFSNSRSEMNVSTLELGDSALYLCASSLVSLGGQETQYFGPGTRLLVL.

As concerns this clone: An end of the junction differs from the germline gene, which may be a read error. V gene TRBV5-6 combines with J gene TRBJ1-2, with D tentatively TRBD1 (5 bases). Germline lookup yields CDR1 SGHDT and CDR2 YYEEEE. The CDR3 totals 15 residues. CDR3 residues: CASGLGDRENYGYTF. The CDR3 DNA reads as TGTGCCAGCGGCTTGGGGGATAGGGAGAACTATGGCTACACCTTC.

This clone was counted once. The rearrangement uses TRBV12-5 and TRBJ2-1; D remains ambiguous. This CDR3 is 8 amino acids long. V was trimmed by 5 bases and J by 14 bases, leaving 4 bases between them. In germline, CDR1 is LGHNT, CDR2 FRNRAP. CDR3 residues: CASGEKFF. For the CDR3, the DNA is TGTGCTAGTGGTGAAAAGTTCTTC.

The chain employs TRBV2 and TRBJ2-5; 9 bases are shared with TRBD1. The length of the CDR3 is 15 residues. The germline V gene encodes CDR1 SNHLY and CDR2 FYNNEI. Unmatched junction bases numbered 10, after V lost 6 bases and J lost 5 bases. CDR3 sequence reads: CASRPPGQGGETQYF. The CDR3 bases are TGTGCCAGCAGACCACCGGGACAGGGAGGGGAGACCCAGTACTTC.

J is TRBJ2-4 and V is TRBV7-3, with 8 bases that match TRBD2. This CDR3 contains 17 residues. Losses at the gene ends were 5 bases for V and 6 bases for J; bases not matched to a gene: 15. Germline-derived CDR1 and CDR2 are SGHTA and FQGTGA. The CDR3 region has the DNA TGTGCCAGCAGCAAAAGCGGGAGTTCACCCCAGGGAAACATTCAGTACTTC. Protein product: CASSKSGSSPQGNIQYF.

The sample holds one count of this clone. The chain carries TRBV28 and TRBJ2-5, with 7 bases fitting TRBD2. The CDR3 extends over 17 amino acids. The V and J ends lost 5 bases and 7 bases, in that order; junction bases with no gene match: 19. From germline, CDR1 is MDHEN and CDR2 SYDVKM. CDR3 loop: CASSLPRAGTKEGTQYF. The DNA for the CDR3 is TGTGCCAGCAGTCTCCCGAGGGCAGGGACTAAGGAGGGGACCCAGTACTTC.

The chain has TRBV28 and TRBJ2-3; TRBD2 matches 9 bases. Germline loops: CDR1 MDHEN, CDR2 SYDVKM. The CDR3 is made up of 13 amino acids. With V trimmed by 9 bases and J by 2 bases, 3 bases remained unmatched. The CDR3 sequence is CASGTSNTDTQYF. CDR3 sequence (DNA): TGTGCCAGTGGGACTAGCAACACAGATACGCAGTATTTT.

CDR3 coding DNA: TGCAGCGCTCAGGGGACTAGCGGAGGGGACGAGCAGTACTTC. Its translation is CSAQGTSGGDEQYF. The chain employs TRBV29-1 and TRBJ2-7, with 11 bases lining up with TRBD2. The CDR3 is made up of 14 amino acids. The V segment lost 7 bases and the J segment 5 bases; nucleotides outside the gene matches: 10. CDR1 SQVTM and CDR2 ANQGSEA come from the germline V gene.

CDR3 protein: CASSIPGSSTDTQYF. The CDR3 bases are TGTGCCAGTAGTATCCCGGGCTCTAGCACAGATACGCAGTATTTT. The J gene is TRBJ2-3, the V gene TRBV19; D is unresolved. The CDR3 has 15 residues. V was trimmed by 3 bases and J by 0 bases, leaving 10 bases between them. Germline loops: CDR1 LNHDA, CDR2 SQIVND (reference sequence).

The chain joins TRBV18 to TRBJ2-2; 9 nucleotides align to TRBD1. V lost 5 bases to trimming and J lost 7 bases; unmatched junction nucleotides: 8. Germline-derived CDR1 and CDR2 are KGHSH and LQKENI. The CDR3 has 15 residues. The CDR3 DNA sequence: TGTGCCAGCTCATCGCGGACAGGGGACGGCGGGGAGCTGTTTTTT. This gives the protein CASSSRTGDGGELFF.

The chain couples TRBV7-3 to TRBJ1-3, with 8 positions matching TRBD1. The CDR3 is 16 residues long. The trim removed 5 bases at V and 0 bases at J, leaving 6 bases unmatched. Germline V gene lookup returns CDR1 SGHTA and CDR2 FQGTGA. DNA for the CDR3: TGTGCCAGCAGCCCGCAGGGGGCCGGCTCTGGAAACACCATATATTTT. As protein: CASSPQGAGSGNTIYF.

The V gene is TRBV19, the J gene TRBJ2-7; the match to TRBD2 covers 9 bases. Germline loops: CDR1 LNHDA, CDR2 SQIVND (reference sequence). The CDR3 totals 15 residues. V lost 6 bases to trimming and J lost 3 bases; unmatched junction nucleotides: 9. The chain's CDR3 is CASSRLADLVYEQYF. CDR3 sequence (DNA): TGTGCCAGTAGCAGACTAGCGGATCTCGTCTACGAGCAGTACTTC.

The genes are TRBV7-2 and TRBJ2-5; D might be TRBD1 (5 bases). This CDR3 has 13 amino acids. Germline assignment: CDR1 SGHTA and CDR2 FQGNSA. Trimming removed 5 bases at V and 5 bases at J, with 12 bases between. The CDR3 DNA sequence: TGTGCCAGCAGCCTCAGGGTTAGGGAGACCCAGTACTTC. Protein sequence: CASSLRVRETQYF.

The chain links TRBV29-1 to TRBJ2-1, with D possibly being TRBD2 (5 bases). Trimming took off 4 bases at V and 7 bases at J, with 17 bases between the two ends. This CDR3 is 14 amino acids long. Germline V gene sequence: CDR1 SQVTM, CDR2 ANQGSEA. The CDR3 nucleotides read TGCAGCGTTGCCCATTCCCGGGGTCTGAATGAGCAGTTCTTC. Amino acid sequence: CSVAHSRGLNEQFF.

This chain links TRBV5-4 with TRBJ2-1, with D unclear. V was pared by 0 bases and J by 4 bases, with 11 bases between. The length of the CDR3 is 15 residues. Germline V lookup: CDR1 SGHNT, CDR2 YYREEE (reference sequence). The CDR3 nucleotides are TGTGCCAGCAGCTTGGAGCCCACCCTATACAATGAGCAGTTCTTC. Its translation is CASSLEPTLYNEQFF.

The J gene is TRBJ2-7, the V gene TRBV2; D possibly corresponds to TRBD1 (5 bases). The V end was cut by 10 bases, the J end by 2 bases, with 12 bases between. The CDR3 contains 12 residues. Germline values: CDR1 SNHLY, CDR2 FYNNEI. Here the CDR3 DNA reads TGTGCCACCCGACAGATTACCTACGAGCAGTACTTC. The encoded protein is CATRQITYEQYF.